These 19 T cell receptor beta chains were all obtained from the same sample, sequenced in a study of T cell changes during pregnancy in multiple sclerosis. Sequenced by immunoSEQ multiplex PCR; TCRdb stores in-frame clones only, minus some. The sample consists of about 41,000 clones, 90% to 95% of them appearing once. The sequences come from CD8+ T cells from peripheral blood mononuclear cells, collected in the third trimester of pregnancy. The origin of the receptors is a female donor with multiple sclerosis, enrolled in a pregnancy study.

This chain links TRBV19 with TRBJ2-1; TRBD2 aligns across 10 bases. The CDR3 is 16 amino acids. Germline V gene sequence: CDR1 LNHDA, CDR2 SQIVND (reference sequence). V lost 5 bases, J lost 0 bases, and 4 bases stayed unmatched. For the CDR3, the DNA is TGTGCCAGTAGTTCTAGCGGGGGAAGCTCCTACAATGAGCAGTTCTTC. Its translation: CASSSSGGSSYNEQFF.

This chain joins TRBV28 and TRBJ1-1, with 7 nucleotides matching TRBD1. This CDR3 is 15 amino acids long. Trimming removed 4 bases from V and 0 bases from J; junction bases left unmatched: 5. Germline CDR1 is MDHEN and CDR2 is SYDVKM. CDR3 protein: CASSWDSDLNTEAFF. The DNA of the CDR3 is TGTGCCAGCAGTTGGGACAGCGACTTGAACACTGAAGCTTTCTTT.

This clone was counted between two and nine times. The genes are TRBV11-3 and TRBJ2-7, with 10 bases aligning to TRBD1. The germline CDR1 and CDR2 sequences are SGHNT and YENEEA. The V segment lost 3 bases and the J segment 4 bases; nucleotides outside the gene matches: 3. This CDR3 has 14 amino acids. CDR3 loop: CASSLPGQGYEQYF. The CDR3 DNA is TGTGCCAGCAGCTTGCCGGGACAGGGGTACGAGCAGTACTTC. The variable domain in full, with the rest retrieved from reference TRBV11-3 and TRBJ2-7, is EAGVVQSPRYKIIEKKQPVAFWCNPISGHNTLYWYLQNLGQGPELLIRYENEEAVDDSQLPKDRFSAERLKGVDSTLKIQPAELGDSAVYLCASSLPGQGYEQYFGPGTRLTVT.

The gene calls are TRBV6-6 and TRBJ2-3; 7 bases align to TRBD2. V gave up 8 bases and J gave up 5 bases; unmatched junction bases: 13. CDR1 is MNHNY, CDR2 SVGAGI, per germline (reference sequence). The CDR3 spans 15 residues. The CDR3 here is CASDAGLVGRDTQYF. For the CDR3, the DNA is TGTGCCAGCGACGCAGGACTAGTGGGTCGAGATACGCAGTATTTT.

CDR3 region: CASSVGGTDTQYF. The CDR3 DNA is TGTGCCAGCAGCGTAGGAGGGACAGATACGCAGTATTTT. This chain links TRBV9 with TRBJ2-3; the D gene is possibly TRBD2 (5 bases). The CDR3 runs 13 residues. Looked up from germline, CDR1 is SGDLS and CDR2 is YYNGEE. The V end lost 0 bases, the J end lost 3 bases, and 5 bases lay between the germline ends.

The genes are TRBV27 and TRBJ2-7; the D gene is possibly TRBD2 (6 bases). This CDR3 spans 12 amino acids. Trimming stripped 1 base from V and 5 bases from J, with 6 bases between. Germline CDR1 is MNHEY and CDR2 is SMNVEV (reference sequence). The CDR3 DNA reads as TGTGCCAGCAGTTTATGGGGGGACGAGCAGTACTTC. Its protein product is CASSLWGDEQYF.

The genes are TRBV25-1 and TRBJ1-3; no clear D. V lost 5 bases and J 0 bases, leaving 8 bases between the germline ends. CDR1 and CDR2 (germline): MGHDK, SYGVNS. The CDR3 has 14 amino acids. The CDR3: CASSLAGSGNTIYF. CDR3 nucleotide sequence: TGTGCCAGCAGTTTGGCAGGCTCTGGAAACACCATATATTTT.

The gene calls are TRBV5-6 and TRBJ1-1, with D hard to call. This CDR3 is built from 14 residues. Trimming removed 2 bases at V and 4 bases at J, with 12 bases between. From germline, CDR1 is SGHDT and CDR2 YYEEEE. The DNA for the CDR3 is TGTGCCAGCAGCTTCTTCGGAAGCGGCACTGAAGCTTTCTTT. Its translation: CASSFFGSGTEAFF. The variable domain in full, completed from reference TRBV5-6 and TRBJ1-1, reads DAGVTQSPTHLIKTRGQQVTLRCSPKSGHDTVSWYQQALGQGPQFIFQYYEEEERQRGNFPDRFSGHQFPNYSSELNVNALLLGDSALYLCASSFFGSGTEAFFGQGTRLTVV.

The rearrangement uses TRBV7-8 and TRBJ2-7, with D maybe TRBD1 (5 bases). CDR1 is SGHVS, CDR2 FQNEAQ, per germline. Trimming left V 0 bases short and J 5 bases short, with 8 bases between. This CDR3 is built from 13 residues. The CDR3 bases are TGTGCCAGCAGCTTAGCCGCCAGGGACGAGCAGTACTTC. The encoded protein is CASSLAARDEQYF.

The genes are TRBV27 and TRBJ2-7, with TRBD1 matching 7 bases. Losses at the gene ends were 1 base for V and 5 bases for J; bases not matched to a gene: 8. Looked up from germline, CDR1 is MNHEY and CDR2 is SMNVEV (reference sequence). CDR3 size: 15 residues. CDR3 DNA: TGTGCCAGCAGTTTATTCACGGCAGGGACAGACGAGCAGTACTTC. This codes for CASSLFTAGTDEQYF.

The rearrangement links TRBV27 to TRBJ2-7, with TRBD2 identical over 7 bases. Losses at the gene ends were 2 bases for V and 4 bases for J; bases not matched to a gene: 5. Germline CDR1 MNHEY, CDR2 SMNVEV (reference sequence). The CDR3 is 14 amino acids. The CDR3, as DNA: TGTGCCAGCAGTTTAGGACCCGGGGGGTACGAGCAGTACTTC. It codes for CASSLGPGGYEQYF.

CDR3 bases: TGTGCCAGCAGCCTAGAGAGGGAGCAGTTCTTC. Translation: CASSLEREQFF. V usage is TRBV7-6 and J usage is TRBJ2-1; D is unclear. CDR3 length: 11 residues. The germline V gene encodes CDR1 SGHVS and CDR2 FNYEAQ. Trimming pared 5 bases from V and 10 bases from J, leaving 9 bases between. Full variable domain (outside the CDR3, taken from reference TRBV7-6 and TRBJ2-1): GAGVSQSPRYKVTKRGQDVALRCDPISGHVSLYWYRQALGQGPEFLTYFNYEAQQDKSGLPNDRFSAERPEGSISTLTIQRTEQRDSAMYRCASSLEREQFFGPGTRLTVL.

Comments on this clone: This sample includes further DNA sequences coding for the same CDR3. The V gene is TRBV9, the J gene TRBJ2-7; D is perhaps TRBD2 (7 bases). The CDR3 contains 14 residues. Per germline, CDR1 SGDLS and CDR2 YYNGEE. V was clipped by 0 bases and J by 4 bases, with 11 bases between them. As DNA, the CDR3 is TGTGCCAGCAGCGTAGGGGGGGGCGGGTACGAGCAGTACTTC. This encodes CASSVGGGGYEQYF. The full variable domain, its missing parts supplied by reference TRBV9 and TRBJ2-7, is DSGVTQTPKHLITATGQRVTLRCSPRSGDLSVYWYQQSLDQGLQFLIQYYNGEERAKGNILERFSAQQFPDLHSELNLSSLELGDSALYFCASSVGGGGYEQYFGPGTRLTVT.

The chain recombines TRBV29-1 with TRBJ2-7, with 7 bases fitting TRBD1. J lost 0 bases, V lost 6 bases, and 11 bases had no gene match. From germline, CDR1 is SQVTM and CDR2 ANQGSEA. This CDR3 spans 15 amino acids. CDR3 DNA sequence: TGCAGCGTCGTCCGCCGGGACAGCAACTCCTACGAGCAGTACTTC. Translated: CSVVRRDSNSYEQYF.

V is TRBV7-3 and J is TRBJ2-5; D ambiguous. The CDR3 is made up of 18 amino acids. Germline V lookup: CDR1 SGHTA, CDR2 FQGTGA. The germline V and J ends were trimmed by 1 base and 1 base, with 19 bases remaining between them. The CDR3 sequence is CASSLIGGPPIAQETQYF. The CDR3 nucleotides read TGTGCCAGCAGCTTAATAGGCGGTCCCCCGATTGCCCAAGAGACCCAGTACTTC.

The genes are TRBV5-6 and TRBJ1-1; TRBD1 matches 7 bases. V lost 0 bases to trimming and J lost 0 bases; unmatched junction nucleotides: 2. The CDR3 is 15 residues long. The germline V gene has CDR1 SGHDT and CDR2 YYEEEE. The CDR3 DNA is TGTGCCAGCAGCTTGGGGGACAGCATGAACACTGAAGCTTTCTTT. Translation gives CASSLGDSMNTEAFF.

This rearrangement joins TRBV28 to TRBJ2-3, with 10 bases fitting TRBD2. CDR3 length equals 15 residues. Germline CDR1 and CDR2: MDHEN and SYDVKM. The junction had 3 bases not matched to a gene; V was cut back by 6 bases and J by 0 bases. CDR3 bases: TGTGCCAGCAGCGGACTAGCGGAGAGCACAGATACGCAGTATTTT. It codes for CASSGLAESTDTQYF.

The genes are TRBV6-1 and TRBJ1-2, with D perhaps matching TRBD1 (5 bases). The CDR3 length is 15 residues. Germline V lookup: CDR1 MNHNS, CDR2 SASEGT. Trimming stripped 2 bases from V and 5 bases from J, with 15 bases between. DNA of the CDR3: TGTGCCAGCAGTGAACTCAAGACGGGGGGGTATGGCTACACCTTC. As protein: CASSELKTGGYGYTF.

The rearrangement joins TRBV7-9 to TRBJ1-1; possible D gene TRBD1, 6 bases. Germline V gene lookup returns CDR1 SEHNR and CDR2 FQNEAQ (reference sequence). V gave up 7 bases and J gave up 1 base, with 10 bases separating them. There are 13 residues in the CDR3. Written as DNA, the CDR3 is TGTGCCAGCACCTCGGACAGGAACACTGAAGCTTTCTTT. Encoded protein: CASTSDRNTEAFF. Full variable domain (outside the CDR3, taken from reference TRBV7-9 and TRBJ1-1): DTGVSQNPRHKITKRGQNVTFRCDPISEHNRLYWYRQTLGQGPEFLTYFQNEAQLEKSRLLSDRFSAERPKGSFSTLEIQRTEQGDSAMYLCASTSDRNTEAFFGQGTRLTVV.